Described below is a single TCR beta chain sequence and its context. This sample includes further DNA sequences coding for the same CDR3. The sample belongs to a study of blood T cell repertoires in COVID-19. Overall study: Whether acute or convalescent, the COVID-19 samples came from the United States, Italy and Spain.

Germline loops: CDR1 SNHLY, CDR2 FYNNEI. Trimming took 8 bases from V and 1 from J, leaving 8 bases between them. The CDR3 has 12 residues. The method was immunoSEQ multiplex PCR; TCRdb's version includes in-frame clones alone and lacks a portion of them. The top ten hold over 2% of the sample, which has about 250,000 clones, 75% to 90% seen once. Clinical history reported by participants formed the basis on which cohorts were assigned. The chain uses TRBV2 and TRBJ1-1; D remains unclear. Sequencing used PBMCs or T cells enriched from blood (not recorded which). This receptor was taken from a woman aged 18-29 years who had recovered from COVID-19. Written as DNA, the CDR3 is TGTGCCAGCCGTGCGGGGAACACTGAAGCTTTCTTT. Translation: CASRAGNTEAFF.